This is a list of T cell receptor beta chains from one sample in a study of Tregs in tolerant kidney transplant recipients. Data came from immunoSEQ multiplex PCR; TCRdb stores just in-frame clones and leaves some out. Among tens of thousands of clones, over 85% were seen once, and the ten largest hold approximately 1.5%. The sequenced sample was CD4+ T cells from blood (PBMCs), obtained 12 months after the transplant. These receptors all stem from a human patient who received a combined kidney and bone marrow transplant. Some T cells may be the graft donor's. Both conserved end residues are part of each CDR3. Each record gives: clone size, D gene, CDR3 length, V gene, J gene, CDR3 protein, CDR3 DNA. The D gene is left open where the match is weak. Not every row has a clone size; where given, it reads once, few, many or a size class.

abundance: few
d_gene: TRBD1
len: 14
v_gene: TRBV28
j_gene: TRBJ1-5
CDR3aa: CASRLDRGTQPQHF
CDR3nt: TGTGCCAGCAGATTGGACAGGGGTACTCAGCCCCAGCATTTT

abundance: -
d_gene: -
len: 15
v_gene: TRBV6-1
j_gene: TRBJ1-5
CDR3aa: CASSRGSLPNQPQHF
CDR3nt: TGTGCCAGCAGCCGGGGTTCCCTCCCCAATCAGCCCCAGCATTTT

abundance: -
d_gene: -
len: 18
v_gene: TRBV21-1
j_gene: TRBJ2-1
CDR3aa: CASSNPPDLSTAYNEQFF
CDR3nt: TGTGCCAGCAGCAACCCCCCCGATCTGAGTACGGCCTACAATGAGCAGTTCTTC

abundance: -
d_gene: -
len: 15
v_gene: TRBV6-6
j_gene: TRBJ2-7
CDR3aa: CASSYSAAHSYEQYF
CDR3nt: TGTGCCAGCAGTTACTCGGCGGCGCATAGCTACGAGCAGTACTTC

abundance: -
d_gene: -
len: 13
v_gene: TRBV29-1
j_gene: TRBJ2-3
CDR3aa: CSVQVGGTDTQYF
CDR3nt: TGCAGCGTTCAGGTGGGAGGCACAGATACGCAGTATTTT

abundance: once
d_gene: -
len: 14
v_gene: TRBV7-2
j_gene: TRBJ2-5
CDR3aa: CASSLDRDEETQYF
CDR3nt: TGTGCCAGCAGCTTAGACAGGGATGAAGAGACCCAGTACTTC

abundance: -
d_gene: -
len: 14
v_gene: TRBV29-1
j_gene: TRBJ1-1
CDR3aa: CSDRDTGLNTEAFF
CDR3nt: TGCAGCGATCGGGACACTGGACTGAACACTGAAGCTTTCTTT

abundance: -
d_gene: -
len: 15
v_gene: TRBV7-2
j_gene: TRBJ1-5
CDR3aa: CASSSNGQYNQPQHF
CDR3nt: TGTGCCAGCAGCTCAAATGGGCAGTACAATCAGCCCCAGCATTTT

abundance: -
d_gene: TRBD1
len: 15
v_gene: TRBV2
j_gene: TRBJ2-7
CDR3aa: CASSAQDRASYEQYF
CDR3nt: TGTGCCAGCAGTGCCCAGGACAGGGCCTCCTACGAGCAGTACTTC

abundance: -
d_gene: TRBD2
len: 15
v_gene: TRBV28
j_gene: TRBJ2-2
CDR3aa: CAAGGGALHTGELFF
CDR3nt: TGTGCAGCGGGCGGGGGGGCACTTCACACCGGGGAGCTGTTTTTT

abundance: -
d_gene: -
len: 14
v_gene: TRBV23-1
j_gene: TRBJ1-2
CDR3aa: CASSQSLQNYGYTF
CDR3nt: TGCGCCAGCAGTCAATCACTCCAAAACTATGGCTACACCTTC

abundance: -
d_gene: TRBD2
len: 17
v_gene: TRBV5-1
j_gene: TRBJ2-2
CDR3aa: CASSRLSGGANTGELFF
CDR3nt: TGCGCCAGCAGCAGGTTAAGCGGGGGAGCGAACACCGGGGAGCTGTTTTTT

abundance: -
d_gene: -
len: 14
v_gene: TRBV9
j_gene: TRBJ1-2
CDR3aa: CASSEGRGNYGYTF
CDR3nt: TGTGCCAGCAGCGAGGGGAGGGGTAACTATGGCTACACCTTC

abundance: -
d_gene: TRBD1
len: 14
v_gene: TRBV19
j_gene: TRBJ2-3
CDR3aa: CASSEQGAADTQYF
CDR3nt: TGTGCCAGTAGCGAACAGGGGGCAGCAGATACGCAGTATTTT

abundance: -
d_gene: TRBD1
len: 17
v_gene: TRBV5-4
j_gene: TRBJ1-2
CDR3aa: CASRTGGSGFGSYGYTF
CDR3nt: TGTGCCAGCAGGACAGGGGGCTCGGGATTCGGATCCTATGGCTACACCTTC

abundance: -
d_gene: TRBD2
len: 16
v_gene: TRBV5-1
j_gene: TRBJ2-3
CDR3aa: CASSLILAGGPDTQYF
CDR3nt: TGCGCCAGCAGCTTGATACTAGCGGGGGGGCCAGATACGCAGTATTTT

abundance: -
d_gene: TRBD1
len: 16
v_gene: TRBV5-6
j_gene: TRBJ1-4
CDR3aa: CASSILEGGAWEKLFF
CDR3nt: TGTGCCAGCAGTATCCTTGAAGGGGGCGCGTGGGAAAAACTGTTTTTT

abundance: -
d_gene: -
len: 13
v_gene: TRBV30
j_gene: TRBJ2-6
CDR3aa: CAWVESGANVLTF
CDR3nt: TGTGCCTGGGTGGAGAGTGGGGCCAACGTCCTGACTTTC

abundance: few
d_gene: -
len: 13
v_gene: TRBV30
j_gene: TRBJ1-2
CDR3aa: CAWTGRDHYGYTF
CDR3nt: TGTGCCTGGACGGGCAGGGATCACTATGGCTACACCTTC

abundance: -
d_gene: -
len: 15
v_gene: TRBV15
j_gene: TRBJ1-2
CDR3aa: CATSREPRADRGYTF
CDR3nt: TGTGCCACCAGCAGAGAACCCAGGGCGGACCGGGGCTACACCTTC

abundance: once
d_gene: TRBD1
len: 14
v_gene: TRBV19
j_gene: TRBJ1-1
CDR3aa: CASSLDRGQAEAFF
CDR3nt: TGTGCCAGTAGCCTGGACAGGGGTCAGGCTGAAGCTTTCTTT

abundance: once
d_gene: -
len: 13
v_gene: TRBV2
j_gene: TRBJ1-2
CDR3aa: CASRGRWNYGYTF
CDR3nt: TGTGCCAGCAGGGGCAGGTGGAACTATGGCTACACCTTC

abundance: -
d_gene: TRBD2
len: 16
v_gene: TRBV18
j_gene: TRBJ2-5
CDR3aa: CASSPLGTSAVKTQYF
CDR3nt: TGTGCCAGCTCGCCCCTCGGGACTAGCGCGGTAAAGACCCAGTACTTC

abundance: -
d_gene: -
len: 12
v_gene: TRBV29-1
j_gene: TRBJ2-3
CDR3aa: CSVAPGADTQYF
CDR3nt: TGCAGCGTTGCCCCTGGGGCCGATACGCAGTATTTT

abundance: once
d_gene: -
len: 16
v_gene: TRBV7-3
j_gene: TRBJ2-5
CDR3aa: CASSLTRGGGRETQYF
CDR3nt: TGTGCCAGCAGCTTAACAAGAGGAGGGGGCCGGGAGACCCAGTACTTC

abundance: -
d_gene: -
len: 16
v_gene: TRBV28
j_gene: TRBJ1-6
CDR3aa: CASSGRTGAPNSPLHF
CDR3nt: TGTGCCAGCAGTGGGAGGACGGGTGCACCTAATTCACCCCTCCACTTT

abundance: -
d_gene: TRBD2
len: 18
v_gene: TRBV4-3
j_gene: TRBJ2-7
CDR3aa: CASSQGPGTSGSPYEQYF
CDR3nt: TGCGCCAGCAGCCAAGGACCTGGGACTAGCGGGTCCCCCTACGAGCAGTACTTC

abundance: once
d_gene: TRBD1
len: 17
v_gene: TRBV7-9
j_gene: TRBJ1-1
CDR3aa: CASSFRTGWNLLTEAFF
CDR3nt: TGTGCCAGCAGCTTCAGGACAGGGTGGAATTTATTGACTGAAGCTTTCTTT

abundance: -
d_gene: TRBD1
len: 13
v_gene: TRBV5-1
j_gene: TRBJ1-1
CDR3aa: CASSFNRDSEAFF
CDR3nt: TGCGCCAGCAGCTTCAACCGGGACAGTGAAGCTTTCTTT

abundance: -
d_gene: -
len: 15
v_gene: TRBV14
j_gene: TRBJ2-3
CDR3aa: CASSHFRGSTDTQYF
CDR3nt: TGTGCCAGCAGCCATTTCCGGGGAAGCACAGATACGCAGTATTTT

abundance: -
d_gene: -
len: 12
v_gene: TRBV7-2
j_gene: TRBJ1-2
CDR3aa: CASSFRNYGYTF
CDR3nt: TGTGCCAGCAGCTTCAGGAACTATGGCTACACCTTC

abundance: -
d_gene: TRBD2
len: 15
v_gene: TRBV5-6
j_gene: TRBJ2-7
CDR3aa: CASRRVRLANYEQYF
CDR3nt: TGTGCCAGCAGACGGGTGCGACTAGCGAACTACGAGCAGTACTTC

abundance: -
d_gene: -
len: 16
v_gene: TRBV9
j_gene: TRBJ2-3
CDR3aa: CASSLYGDTVTDTQYF
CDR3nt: TGTGCCAGCAGCCTCTATGGGGACACAGTTACAGATACGCAGTATTTT

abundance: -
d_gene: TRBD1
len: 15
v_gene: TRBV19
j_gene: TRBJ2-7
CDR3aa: CASSIGTGPSYEQYF
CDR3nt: TGTGCCAGTAGTATTGGGACAGGGCCATCCTACGAGCAGTACTTC